Below, one T cell receptor (beta chain) is given with its context. What it binds is not known. Reverse transcription of about 0.45 to 1 ug RNA was performed with random hexamers. A single record per CDR3 protein comes from TCRdb applying MiXCR to the immunoSEQ multiplex PCR reads. In the table there are around 170,000 distinct CDR3 sequences, 85% to 95% of which are singletons. The CDR3 runs 16 residues. From germline, CDR1 is MGHRA and CDR2 YSYEKL. V gave up 3 bases and J gave up 5 bases, with 14 bases separating them. TEMRA cells underwent FACS enrichment and CD8+ and CD4+ T cells underwent negative isolation. This record comes from a study of CD8 T cells in Susac syndrome. Study-level points and caveats: CD8+ clonal expansion in Susac peaked in TEMRA cells and active patients.

The source of this sequence is a human donor with Susac syndrome. The chain employs TRBV4-1 and TRBJ1-6; possible D gene TRBD1, 5 bases. The sample was CD8+ T cells from PBMCs. This CDR3 reads CASSQTSGTNNSPLHF. The CDR3 nucleotides read TGCGCCAGCAGCCAGACATCAGGGACGAATAATTCACCCCTCCACTTT.